In this sample, the clone carrying this T cell receptor beta chain turned up a few times. With 6 bases removed from V and 7 bases from J, the gap between germline ends came to 10 bases. The CDR3 runs 12 residues. Every sample yielded at least 6.5 million isolated PBMCs. Alongside a J-beta primer mix, a sample-barcoded 5' primer served in a second PCR lasting about 7 to 12 cycles. TCRdb independently ran MiXCR on the 5' RACE reads; one entry per CDR3 protein. The table has roughly 2 million distinct CDR3 sequences, 49% seen once. The record originates from a study of blood T cells in healthy people across ages.

The source of this sequence is a woman in her thirties or forties in good health. This chain connects TRBV12-3 or TRBV12-4 to TRBJ2-1, with a possible D match to TRBD2 (5 bases). Material: blood. The DNA of the CDR3 is TGTGCCAGCAGGGGAACGGGGAATGAGCAGTTCTTC. Its protein product is CASRGTGNEQFF.